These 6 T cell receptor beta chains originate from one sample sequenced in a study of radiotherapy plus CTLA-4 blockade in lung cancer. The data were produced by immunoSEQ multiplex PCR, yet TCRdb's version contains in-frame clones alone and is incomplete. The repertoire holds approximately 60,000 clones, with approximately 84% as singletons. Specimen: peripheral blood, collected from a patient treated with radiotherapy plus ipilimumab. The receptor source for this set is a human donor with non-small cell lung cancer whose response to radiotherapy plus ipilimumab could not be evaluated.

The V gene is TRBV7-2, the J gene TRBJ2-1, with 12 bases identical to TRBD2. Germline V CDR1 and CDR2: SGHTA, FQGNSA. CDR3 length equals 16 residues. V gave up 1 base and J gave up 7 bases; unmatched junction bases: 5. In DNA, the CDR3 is TGTGCCAGCAGCTTAGGGCAGCTAGCGGGGGGGAATGAGCAGTTCTTC. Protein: CASSLGQLAGGNEQFF.

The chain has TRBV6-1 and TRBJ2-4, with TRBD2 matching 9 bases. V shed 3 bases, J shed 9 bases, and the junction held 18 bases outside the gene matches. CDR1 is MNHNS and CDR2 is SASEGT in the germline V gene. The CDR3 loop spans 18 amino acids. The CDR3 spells CASSDRGAGGRAQTIQYF. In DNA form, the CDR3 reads TGTGCCAGCAGTGACCGGGGTGCGGGCGGGAGGGCCCAAACCATTCAGTACTTC.

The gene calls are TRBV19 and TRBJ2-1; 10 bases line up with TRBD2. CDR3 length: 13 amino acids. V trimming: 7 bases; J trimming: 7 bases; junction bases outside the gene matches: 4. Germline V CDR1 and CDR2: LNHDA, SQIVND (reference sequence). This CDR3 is CASTSGSRNEQFF. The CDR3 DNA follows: TGTGCCAGTACTAGCGGGAGTAGGAATGAGCAGTTCTTC.

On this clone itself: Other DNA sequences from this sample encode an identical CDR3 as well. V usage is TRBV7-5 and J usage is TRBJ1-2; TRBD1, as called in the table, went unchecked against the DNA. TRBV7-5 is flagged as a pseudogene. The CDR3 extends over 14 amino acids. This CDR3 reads CARSLGGRAGGYTF. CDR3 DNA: TGTGCCAGAAGCTTAGGAGGCAGGGCCGGTGGCTACACCTTC.

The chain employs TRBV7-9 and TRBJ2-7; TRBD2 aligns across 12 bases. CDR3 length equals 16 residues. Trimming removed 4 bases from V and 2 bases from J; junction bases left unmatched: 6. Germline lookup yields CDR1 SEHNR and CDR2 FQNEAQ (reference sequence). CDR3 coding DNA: TGTGCCAGCAGCTACGATAGGACTAGCGGGGCCTACGAGCAGTACTTC. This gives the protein CASSYDRTSGAYEQYF.

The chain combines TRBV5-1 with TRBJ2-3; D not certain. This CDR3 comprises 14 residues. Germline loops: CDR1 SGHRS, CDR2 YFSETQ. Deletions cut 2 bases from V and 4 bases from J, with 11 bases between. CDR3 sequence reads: CASSFNGPPDTQYF. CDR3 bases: TGCGCCAGCAGCTTTAACGGTCCGCCAGATACGCAGTATTTT.